This T cell receptor (beta chain) was captured by sequencing in a study of PD-L1 blockade in urothelial cancer. Turning to the study itself: When patients started atezolizumab in the mid-2010s, it was given at 1,200 mg intravenously every 3 weeks. Each participant's history included 0 to 3 prior chemotherapy regimens. Among blood samples, the median T cell count was approximately 150,000.

The CDR3 has 18 amino acids. The germline V gene encodes CDR1 KGHSH and CDR2 LQKENI. V dropped 2 bases and J dropped 7; count of bases not matched to a gene: 12. TCRdb's table, derived via immunoSEQ multiplex PCR, lists solely in-frame clones and lacks some. The sample lists approximately 32,000 clones, around 79% occurring once. Each patient gave between 1 and 8 samples, pretreatment and on-treatment. This clonotype originated in a man aged 70-80 years with urothelial cancer. Sequences were derived from PBMCs, sampled around atezolizumab (anti-PD-L1) treatment. V gene TRBV18 combines with J gene TRBJ2-1, with 12 bases fitting TRBD2. The CDR3 protein is CASSPRTVRLAGDNEQFF. The CDR3 DNA sequence: TGTGCCAGCTCACCAAGGACGGTCAGACTAGCGGGGGATAATGAGCAGTTCTTC.